This T cell receptor (beta chain) was captured in a study of blood T cell repertoires in COVID-19. Across the whole study: PBMCs, B-cell-depleted T cells, or T cells were the source of the cDNA or gDNA that made up the material.

Which cohort a participant joined came from the clinical history participants gave. Germline V lookup: CDR1 LGHDT, CDR2 YNNKEL (reference sequence). Trimming took off 0 bases at V and 7 bases at J, with 16 bases between the two ends. This CDR3 is built from 15 residues. Using immunoSEQ multiplex PCR, the repertoire was profiled, and TCRdb retains in-frame clones only, with some absent. This table has 400,000 or so clones, around 87% appearing once. This chain connects TRBV3-1 (or the pseudogene TRBV3-2) to TRBJ2-7; TRBD1 is a possible D gene (6 bases). This TCR was recovered from a man aged 30-40 years who had recovered from COVID-19. Sequenced input: PBMCs or T cells enriched from blood (not recorded which). CDR3 region: CASSQDLGTGWEQYF. The DNA of the CDR3 is TGTGCCAGCAGCCAAGATTTAGGAACAGGGTGGGAGCAGTACTTC.